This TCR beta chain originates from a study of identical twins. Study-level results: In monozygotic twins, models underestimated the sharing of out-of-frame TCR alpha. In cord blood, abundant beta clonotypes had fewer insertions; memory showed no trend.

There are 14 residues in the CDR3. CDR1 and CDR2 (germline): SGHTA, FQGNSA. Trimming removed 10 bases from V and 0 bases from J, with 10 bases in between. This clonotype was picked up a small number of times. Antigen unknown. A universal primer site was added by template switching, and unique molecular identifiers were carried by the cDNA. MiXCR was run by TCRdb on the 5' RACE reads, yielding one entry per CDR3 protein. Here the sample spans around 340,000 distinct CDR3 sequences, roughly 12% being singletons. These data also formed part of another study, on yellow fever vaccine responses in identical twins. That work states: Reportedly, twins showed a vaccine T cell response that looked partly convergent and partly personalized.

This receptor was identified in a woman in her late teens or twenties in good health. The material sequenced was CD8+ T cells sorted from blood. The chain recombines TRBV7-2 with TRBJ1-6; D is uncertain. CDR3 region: CAILGSSYNSPLHF. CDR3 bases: TGTGCCATCCTTGGGAGCTCCTATAATTCACCCCTCCACTTT.